The text below deals with one T cell receptor beta chain. The antigen remains unidentified. The data belong to a study of shared clonotypes between healthy human individuals. The study, taken as a whole, reports: Donors were few, which limited the genetic and exposure-history diversity represented. Generally, naive subsets (rather than memory subsets) showed larger estimated richness.

Donors were Caucasian adults residing in Nashville, Tennessee, USA. Investigators divided CD4+ cells into CD45RA+ naive and CD45RA-negative memory subsets. Some clones are missing from TCRdb's copy, which holds only in-frame ones; the method was immunoSEQ multiplex PCR. The sample records some 900,000 clones, about three quarters being singletons. V lost 4 bases to trimming and J lost 2 bases, with 12 bases between them. CDR3 length equals 15 residues. Germline V gene sequence: CDR1 MNHEY, CDR2 SMNVEV (reference sequence). The sample was memory CD4+ T cells sorted from blood. Specified subset: CD45RA-negative fraction. The rearrangement uses TRBV27 and TRBJ1-5, with no clear D. The source is a young man in good health. CDR3: CASSSAAWGNQPQHF. The CDR3, as DNA: TGTGCCAGCAGTTCTGCGGCTTGGGGCAATCAGCCCCAGCATTTT.